The sequence of this T cell receptor (beta chain) was determined in a study of cytomegalovirus exposure and HLA in healthy donors. Study context: Inside one of the first data releases sat 85 million or so unique TCRs taken from HLA-typed donors.

This clone has only one observation. Its cognate antigen is unknown. Study-wide points: Later on, an analysis showed TCR association rates differing by HLA locus, with DRB1 the most and HLA-C the fewest. Compared with the roughly 730-donor mean, an Asian-associated ancestry cluster reportedly had fewer N-insertions, according to a later analysis. Most of the TCR beta V segments (in an earlier analysis) were productive either about 87% or about 30% of the time.

Researchers ran the PCR with 60 Vbeta and 13 Jbeta primers. Repertoires were generated with immunoSEQ multiplex PCR, while TCRdb's copy carries only in-frame clones and drops some. The sample shows about 180,000 clones, roughly four fifths of them seen only once. The sample comprised PBMCs. The receptor comes from a woman aged 50 to 60 in good health and CMV-seronegative.

CDR3 nucleotide sequence: TGTGCCAGCAGTTTCCCGGGGGGCTTGTACGAGCAGTACTTC. The encoded protein is CASSFPGGLYEQYF. The rearrangement links TRBV28 to TRBJ2-7; TRBD2 is a possible D gene (7 bases). Trimming shortened V by 3 bases and J by 4 bases, and 13 bases separated the two germline ends. The CDR3 covers 14 residues. Germline assignment: CDR1 MDHEN and CDR2 SYDVKM.